This T cell receptor beta chain was sequenced in a study of human T cells and chemical hapten exposure. Across the study: Cases of alopecia areata, totalis or universalis occurred in a predominantly female patient group. Findings and caveats of the study: With regard to DPC sensitization, TCRs above 1 in 1000 frequency did not change. PT1 expanded TCR numbers rose with patch test score.

Time point reported: pre-sensitization, week 0. As for treatment: therapeutic diphenylcyclopropenone sensitization with weekly scalp DPC. Alopecia patients between 18 and 70 years old and suitable for DPC were used as donors. A single record per CDR3 protein comes from TCRdb applying MiXCR to the RACE reads. The profile covers tens of thousands of distinct CDR3 sequences, with 9.6% appearing a single time and roughly 3.5% taken by the ten largest. As concerns this clonotype: Its antigen is not known.

Germline V gene data show CDR1 as KGHSH and CDR2 as LQKENI. V lost 0 bases, J lost 5 bases, and 7 bases lay in between. This CDR3 region has 13 residues. The clonotype was recovered from a woman aged 40 to 50 with alopecia areata. Some clones in this sample may be carry-over from other donors' samples. This sequence joins TRBV18 and TRBJ2-5; D is unclear. The input for sequencing was whole blood, taken in connection with sensitization to the hapten diphenylcyclopropenone (DPC). The CDR3 sequence is CASSPPVQETQYF. The CDR3 region has the DNA TGTGCCAGCTCACCACCGGTACAGGAGACCCAGTACTTC. The full variable domain, completed using reference TRBV18 and TRBJ2-5, is NAGVMQNPRHLVRRRGQEARLRCSPMKGHSHVYWYRQLPEEGLKFMVYLQKENIIDESGMPKERFSAEFPKEGPSILRIQQVVRGDSAAYFCASSPPVQETQYFGPGTRLLVL.